These T cell receptor beta chains were read from a single sample in a study of blood T cell repertoires in COVID-19. Sequencing was performed with immunoSEQ multiplex PCR; in TCRdb, only in-frame clones are kept and a portion is missing. The sample holds 70,000 to 95,000 clones, about 80% seen once. Sequenced input: peripheral blood. The source is a human donor in a cohort sampled during active COVID-19. Both conserved end residues are part of each CDR3. D genes are given only for firm matches. Size tells how often a clone was seen (once, few, many) or the class of an expanded clone, and some rows leave it out.

NA	TRBV28	TRBJ2-3	NA	TGTGCCAGCAGTTCCCAGGCGGGGAGTCCAGATACGCAGTATTTT	CASSSQAGSPDTQYF
NA	TRBV6-5	TRBJ1-5	TRBD1	TGTGCCAGCGGGACAGACCTAATTCAGCCCCAGCATTTT	CASGTDLIQPQHF
few	TRBV12-3/TRBV12-4	TRBJ1-1	NA	TGTGCCAGCAGTACCTACAGGGAGACTGAAGCTTTCTTT	CASSTYRETEAFF
few	TRBV6-1	TRBJ1-6	NA	TGTGCCAGCAGTGAGGGCTACAATTCACCCCTCCACTTT	CASSEGYNSPLHF
NA	TRBV10-1	TRBJ2-7	TRBD1	TGCGCCAGCAGTGCTGGGACAGGGGGAGGCTACGAGCAGTACTTC	CASSAGTGGGYEQYF
NA	TRBV2	TRBJ2-5	NA	TGTGCCAGCGGCTCGGAGACCCAGTACTTC	CASGSETQYF
NA	TRBV6-5	TRBJ2-5	TRBD2	TGTGCCAGCACCGACCCGACTAGCGGGGGAGAGACCCAGTACTTC	CASTDPTSGGETQYF
NA	TRBV3-1/TRBV3-2	TRBJ1-5	TRBD1	TGTGCCAGCAGCCGTCACACAGGGGAGAAGCCCCAGCATTTT	CASSRHTGEKPQHF
NA	TRBV11-2	TRBJ2-7	TRBD1	TGTGCCAGCAGCCAAGTGAGGGGGGACAGGGGGCGTGAGCAGTACTTC	CASSQVRGDRGREQYF
NA	TRBV7-9	TRBJ1-6	TRBD1	TGTGCCAGCAGCTTAGCAAGCGGCGGGACAGGGACTTCACCCCTCCACTTT	CASSLASGGTGTSPLHF
NA	TRBV5-8	TRBJ2-5	TRBD2	TGTGCCAGCAGCTTTGGTCTCTCTGCTAGCGGGTTAGAGACCCAGTACTTC	CASSFGLSASGLETQYF
NA	TRBV4-2	TRBJ2-1	NA	TGTGCCAGCAGCCAAGGAGTGGGGCACAATGAGCAGTTCTTC	CASSQGVGHNEQFF
NA	TRBV6-5	TRBJ2-7	NA	TGTGCCAGCAAAGTGGGGGGTGAGCAGTACTTC	CASKVGGEQYF
NA	TRBV19	TRBJ1-3	NA	TGTGCCAGTACCTGGGCCGGACGGAAGGGGTCTGGAAACACCATATATTTT	CASTWAGRKGSGNTIYF
NA	TRBV30	TRBJ1-5	NA	TGTGCCTGGAGTACACGGGAGAATCAGCCCCAGCATTTT	CAWSTRENQPQHF
NA	TRBV2	TRBJ1-4	TRBD1	TGTGCCAGCAGGGTCCAGGGGGCAGGAGGAGAAAAACTGTTTTTT	CASRVQGAGGEKLFF
NA	TRBV9	TRBJ1-2	NA	TGTGCCAGCAGCGTAGGAGAGGAAACCTATGGCTACACCTTC	CASSVGEETYGYTF
NA	TRBV2	TRBJ2-3	NA	TGTGCCAGCGTGAGCGGAAGCACAGATACGCAGTATTTT	CASVSGSTDTQYF
NA	TRBV21-1	TRBJ2-7	NA	TGTGCCAGCAGAAACTTTAAGTCTCTCGGGGGCTGGGGACAGGCGTTAGACTACGAGCAGTACTTC	CASRNFKSLGGWGQALDYEQYF
NA	TRBV2	TRBJ1-1	NA	TGTGCCATCAAGACAGAAGCCAACACTGAAGCTTTCTTT	CAIKTEANTEAFF
once	TRBV10-3	TRBJ2-7	NA	TGTGCCATCAGTGATCCGGGGTACGAGCAGTACTTC	CAISDPGYEQYF
few	TRBV5-5	TRBJ1-5	TRBD1	TGTGCCAGCAGCTTGGCCTGGCAGGGGGAGAGCAATCAGCCCCAGCATTTT	CASSLAWQGESNQPQHF
NA	TRBV7-2	TRBJ1-4	TRBD1	TGTGCCAGCAGCAATAGATGGGACAGAAATGAAAAACTGTTTTTT	CASSNRWDRNEKLFF
NA	TRBV11-3	TRBJ2-2	TRBD1	TGTGCCAGCAGCTTAAGGGGCGGACAGGGGACGGGCACCGGGGAGCTGTTTTTT	CASSLRGGQGTGTGELFF
NA	TRBV7-9	TRBJ1-1	TRBD1	TGTGCCAGCAGCCCCGGGGACAGGATGAACACTGAAGCTTTCTTT	CASSPGDRMNTEAFF
NA	TRBV19	TRBJ1-3	NA	TGTGCCACCACAGGTTCCGGAAACACCATATATTTT	CATTGSGNTIYF
NA	TRBV19	TRBJ2-3	TRBD2	TGTGCCAGTAGTGCGACTAGCGGGGGGACCACAGATACGCAGTATTTT	CASSATSGGTTDTQYF
NA	TRBV28	TRBJ2-3	NA	TGTGCCAGCAGTTTAGGTTTACGTACAGGGATTACAGATACGCAGTATTTT	CASSLGLRTGITDTQYF
NA	TRBV30	TRBJ1-3	NA	TGTGCCTGGAGACAGTCCCCTGGAAACACCATATATTTT	CAWRQSPGNTIYF
NA	TRBV28	TRBJ1-4	TRBD1	TGTGCCAGCAGTTTATACCCGGGACAGGGGCTGTTTTTT	CASSLYPGQGLFF
NA	TRBV15	TRBJ1-3	TRBD1	TGTGCCACCAGCAGCAAATCAGGGGGCTCTGGAAACACCATATATTTT	CATSSKSGGSGNTIYF
once	TRBV7-2	TRBJ2-7	NA	TGTGCCAGCAGCTTTTCATATGGAGGGCACGAGCAGTACTTC	CASSFSYGGHEQYF
NA	TRBV11-2	TRBJ2-7	NA	TGTGCCAGCAGCTCCAGAGGGTATGGGTCCTACGAGCAGTACTTC	CASSSRGYGSYEQYF
once	TRBV7-3	TRBJ2-1	TRBD2	TGTGCCAGCAGCTTAACGAGACTAGCCGGAGAGCAGTTCTTC	CASSLTRLAGEQFF
few	TRBV5-1	TRBJ1-1	NA	TGCGCCAGCAGCTCGTCCCTCGGGAATACTGAAGCTTTCTTT	CASSSSLGNTEAFF
NA	TRBV18	TRBJ2-5	TRBD1	TGTGCCAGCTCACCACTATGGACAGGATCCGAGACCCAGTACTTC	CASSPLWTGSETQYF
NA	TRBV4-1	TRBJ2-7	NA	TGCGCCAGCAGCCAAGAGCCCCATTCCGGCGAGCAGTACTTC	CASSQEPHSGEQYF
NA	TRBV10-3	TRBJ1-1	TRBD1	TGTGCCATCAGCTTTTCTATCCCGGGACAGGGGGTATCGGCTTTCTTT	CAISFSIPGQGVSAFF
NA	TRBV5-6	TRBJ2-1	TRBD1	TGTGCCAGCAGCTTGCTTCTCGGGACAGGCGTTTTATATGAGCAGTTCTTC	CASSLLLGTGVLYEQFF
NA	TRBV6-5	TRBJ1-4	NA	TGTGCCAGCAGACTAAGGCGGGGGGGTAGCGAAAAACTGTTTTTT	CASRLRRGGSEKLFF
NA	TRBV6-2/TRBV6-3	TRBJ2-5	TRBD2	TGTGCCAGCAGTTACTTGGCTAGCGGGGACCAAGAGACCCAGTACTTC	CASSYLASGDQETQYF